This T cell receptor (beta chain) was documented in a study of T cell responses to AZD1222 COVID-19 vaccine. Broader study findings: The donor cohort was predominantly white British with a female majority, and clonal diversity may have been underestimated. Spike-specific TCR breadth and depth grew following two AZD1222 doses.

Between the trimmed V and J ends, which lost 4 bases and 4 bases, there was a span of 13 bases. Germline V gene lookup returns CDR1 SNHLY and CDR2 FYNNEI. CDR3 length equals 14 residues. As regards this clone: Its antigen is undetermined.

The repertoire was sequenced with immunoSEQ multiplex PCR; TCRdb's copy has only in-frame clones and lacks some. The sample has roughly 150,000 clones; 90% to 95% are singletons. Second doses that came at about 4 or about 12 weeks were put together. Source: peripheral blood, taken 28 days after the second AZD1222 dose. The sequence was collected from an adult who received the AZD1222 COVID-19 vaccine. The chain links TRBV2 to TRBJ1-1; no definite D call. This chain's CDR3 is CASSVEGIGTEAFF. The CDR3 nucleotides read TGTGCCAGCAGTGTGGAGGGTATAGGCACTGAAGCTTTCTTT.